This T cell receptor (beta chain) was captured in a study of T cells in Graves' hyperthyroidism and ophthalmopathy. V lost 3 bases, J lost 2 bases, and 5 bases lay in between. Per germline, CDR1 LNHDA and CDR2 SQIVND (reference sequence). The CDR3 extends over 13 amino acids. Amplification of TCR beta CDR3 regions used RNA as the template. The HTBI primer set was used in a first-round RT-PCR of the TCR CDR3. TCRdb passed the multiplex PCR reads through MiXCR, listing each CDR3 protein once. Among about 600,000 distinct CDR3 sequences listed, about a sixth were seen once. Worth noting for this clonotype: No antigen is known for it.

General study findings and limits: From stable hyperthyroidism, ophthalmopathy was separated by a 13 V-J model. Ophthalmopathy prediction by the model preceded onset by a median about 6 months.

V usage is TRBV19 and J usage is TRBJ2-1; D is unclear. This TCR was recovered from a woman aged 40 to 50 with Graves' ophthalmopathy. The sequenced sample consisted of blood. This CDR3 is CASSMEAYNEQFF. In DNA form, the CDR3 reads TGTGCCAGTAGTATGGAAGCCTACAATGAGCAGTTCTTC.